Listed here are 2 T cell receptor beta chains from one sample, sequenced in a study of T cells after yellow fever vaccination. One entry per CDR3 protein, called by TCRdb with MiXCR from the 5' RACE reads. This table has some 260,000 distinct CDR3 sequences, roughly 4.8% appearing once. The sequencing used CD4+ T cells sorted from PBMCs, collected on the day of the yellow fever booster vaccination. These receptors originate from a young man who received the YFV17D yellow fever vaccine.

This chain uses TRBV12-3 or TRBV12-4 with TRBJ2-3, with 7 bases matching TRBD2. The CDR3 runs to 16 residues. Trimming at V came to 5 bases and at J to 2 bases, leaving 10 bases not matched to a gene. The CDR3 DNA reads as TGTGCCAGCAGTCCCGGGTTGGGGGGGTACACAGATACGCAGTATTTT. It codes for CASSPGLGGYTDTQYF.

Many counts were recorded for this clonotype. The V and J genes are TRBV5-5 and TRBJ1-5; no firm D call. Per germline, CDR1 SGHKS and CDR2 YYEKEE (reference sequence). The CDR3 has 14 residues. Trimming took 2 bases from V and 4 from J, leaving 10 bases between them. The CDR3 nucleotides are TGTGCCAGCAGCTTATGGGGTATTAATCAGCCCCAGCATTTT. It is translated as CASSLWGINQPQHF.